This paragraph reports one T cell receptor beta chain. Seattle researchers signed up patients amid active infection and tracked them longitudinally. The sample belongs to a study of blood T cell repertoires in COVID-19. Background on the study: Donors in the United States, Italy and Spain gave samples during acute or convalescent COVID-19.

There are 15 residues in the CDR3. Per the germline V gene, CDR1 is WNHNN and CDR2 is SYGVQD (reference sequence). Trimming at V came to 0 bases and at J to 5 bases, leaving 5 bases not matched to a gene. Clones were sequenced by immunoSEQ multiplex PCR, and TCRdb holds only the in-frame ones, with some missing. Altogether 300,000 to 350,000 clones are present, 75% to 95% being singletons, with the ten largest covering nearly 7%. The source of this sequence is a woman aged 25-40 years with COVID-19, enrolled during active disease. The chain joins TRBV10-1 to TRBJ2-7; 9 positions match TRBD2. Sequencing was done on a sample of peripheral blood. CDR3: CASSESSSGRNEQYF. CDR3 coding DNA: TGCGCCAGCAGTGAGTCGAGTAGCGGGAGAAACGAGCAGTACTTC.